This is a list of T cell receptor beta chains from one sample in a study of blood T cell repertoires in COVID-19. TCRdb's table, derived via immunoSEQ multiplex PCR, lists solely in-frame clones and lacks some. There are about 350,000 clones in the sample; about 90% occur only once, and more than 1% lies in the top ten. The sample consisted of PBMCs or T cells enriched from blood (not recorded which). The receptor source for this set is a woman younger than 45 who had recovered from COVID-19. CDR3s leave out the opening cysteine and the closing phenylalanine or tryptophan.

V	length	J	CDR3
TRBV28	9	TRBJ1-2	ASKTQGSYT
TRBV7-6	12	TRBJ1-1	ASSLASGGTEAF
TRBV12-3/TRBV12-4	9	TRBJ2-1	ASSLNYEQF
TRBV2	13	TRBJ1-2	ASPGQGAPVYGYT
TRBV5-8	11	TRBJ1-1	ASSFGPDTEAF
TRBV7-2	11	TRBJ1-6	GRSREYNSPLH
TRBV28	13	TRBJ2-7	ASSLGGTGPLEQY
TRBV3-1/TRBV3-2	14	TRBJ2-7	ASSQAGGGLSYEQY
TRBV7-9	14	TRBJ2-7	ASSSRDTGTPYEQY
TRBV27	16	TRBJ2-2	ASSLLGFERGGHGELF
TRBV10-3	14	TRBJ2-6	AIMGRAISGANVLT
TRBV29-1	11	TRBJ2-5	SVCDRIGETQY
TRBV20-1	9	TRBJ1-2	SARDRGGYT
TRBV28	12	TRBJ1-1	ASSPPHRGPEAF
TRBV3-1/TRBV3-2	14	TRBJ2-5	ASSQDVAVGVGTQY
TRBV6-5	13	TRBJ2-7	ASRQNGLSSYEQY
TRBV7-9	10	TRBJ1-2	ASSLLTIGYT
TRBV28	13	TRBJ2-4	ASSFHLQLANIQY
TRBV7-9	11	TRBJ1-5	ASSLGRDQPQH
TRBV14	12	TRBJ2-1	ASSGSGVRNEQF
TRBV28	14	TRBJ2-1	ASSSPGAHAYNEQF
TRBV27	13	TRBJ1-2	ASSSEIQGYYGYT
TRBV19	15	TRBJ1-1	ASSSGTGGHENTEAF
TRBV27	14	TRBJ2-6	ASSLQGLSGANVLT
TRBV14	16	TRBJ2-1	ASSQDLWGGHSYNEQF
TRBV12-3/TRBV12-4	10	TRBJ1-2	ASGGGRGGYT